This is a list of T cell receptor beta chains from one sample in a study of untreated major depressive disorder. Generated by immunoSEQ multiplex PCR, the TCRdb table keeps only in-frame clones and is missing some. The sample records about 25,000 clones, 90% to 95% being singletons. Material for sequencing was CD4+ T cells from PBMCs. The origin of the receptors is a woman aged 25-40 years with major depressive disorder. Both conserved end residues are part of each CDR3. Each record gives: D gene, J gene, clone size, V gene, CDR3 protein, CDR3 DNA. A D gene is named only where the DNA matches it firmly. Clone size, where shown, is once, few, many, or a class for clones that have expanded.

>NA|TRBJ2-1|NA|TRBV19
CASSIRSNEQFF
TGTGCCAGTAGTATACGAAGCAATGAGCAGTTCTTC
>NA|TRBJ2-1|NA|TRBV7-2
CASPNEQFF
TGTGCCAGCCCCAATGAGCAGTTCTTC
>TRBD2|TRBJ2-3|NA|TRBV5-4
CASSSGLAVTDTQYF
TGTGCCAGCAGCTCGGGACTAGCGGTCACAGATACGCAGTATTTT
>NA|TRBJ2-5|NA|TRBV7-2
CASSAWGAGTQYF
TGTGCCAGCAGCGCCTGGGGGGCGGGGACCCAGTACTTC
>NA|TRBJ1-1|NA|TRBV27
CASSPGPFLMNTEAFF
TGTGCCAGCAGCCCCGGGCCCTTTCTAATGAACACTGAAGCTTTCTTT
>TRBD1|TRBJ2-4|NA|TRBV14
CASSHGTGVLNIQYF
TGTGCCAGCAGCCATGGGACAGGGGTCTTAAACATTCAGTACTTC
>TRBD1|TRBJ2-7|NA|TRBV7-2
CASSLKQGPTYEQYF
TGTGCCAGCAGCTTAAAACAGGGGCCCACCTACGAGCAGTACTTC
>TRBD2|TRBJ2-1|NA|TRBV6-5
CASSYGTSGYNEQFF
TGTGCCAGCAGTTACGGGACTAGCGGGTACAATGAGCAGTTCTTC
>NA|TRBJ2-7|NA|TRBV27
CASSLTGFPPYEQYF
TGTGCCAGCAGTCTCACAGGGTTCCCCCCCTACGAGCAGTACTTC
>NA|TRBJ1-5|NA|TRBV7-9
CASSSGTVQHF
TGTGCCAGCAGCTCTGGCACGGTCCAGCATTTT
>NA|TRBJ2-1|NA|TRBV11-3
CASSLGPYNEQFF
TGTGCCAGCAGCCTCGGACCCTACAATGAGCAGTTCTTC
>NA|TRBJ2-7|few|TRBV7-2
CASSFDTGSGEQYF
TGTGCCAGCAGCTTCGACACAGGATCGGGCGAGCAGTACTTC
>NA|TRBJ1-2|NA|TRBV29-1
CSVEDWPLVYGYTF
TGCAGCGTTGAAGATTGGCCGTTAGTCTATGGCTACACCTTC
>TRBD2|TRBJ2-1|NA|TRBV29-1
CSVSPLRAGGGEQFF
TGCAGCGTCTCGCCACTCAGGGCGGGAGGCGGTGAGCAGTTCTTC
>NA|TRBJ1-5|NA|TRBV7-2
CASSLDGGINQPQHF
TGTGCCAGCAGCTTAGACGGGGGAATCAATCAGCCTCAGCATTTT